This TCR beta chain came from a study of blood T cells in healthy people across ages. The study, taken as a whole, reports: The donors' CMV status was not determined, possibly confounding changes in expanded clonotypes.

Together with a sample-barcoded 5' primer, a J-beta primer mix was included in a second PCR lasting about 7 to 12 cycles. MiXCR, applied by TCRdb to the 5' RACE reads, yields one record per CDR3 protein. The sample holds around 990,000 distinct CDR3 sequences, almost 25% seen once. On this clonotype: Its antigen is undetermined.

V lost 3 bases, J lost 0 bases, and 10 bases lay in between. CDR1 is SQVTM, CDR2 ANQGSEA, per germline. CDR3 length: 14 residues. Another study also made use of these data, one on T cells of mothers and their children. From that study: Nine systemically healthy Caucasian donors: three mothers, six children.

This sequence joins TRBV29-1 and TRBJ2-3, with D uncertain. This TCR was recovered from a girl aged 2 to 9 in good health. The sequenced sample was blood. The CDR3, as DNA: TGCAGCGTTGATCTGGCGGCTAGCACAGATACGCAGTATTTT. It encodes CSVDLAASTDTQYF.